This TCR beta chain is drawn from a study of cytomegalovirus exposure and HLA in healthy donors. This clone was counted once. The CDR3 extends over 15 amino acids. Trimming removed 6 bases at V and 2 bases at J, with 17 bases between. Per germline, CDR1 MDHEN and CDR2 SYDVKM. PCR amplification relied on 60 Vbeta primers (plus 13 Jbeta primers). Data came from immunoSEQ multiplex PCR; TCRdb stores just in-frame clones and leaves some out. The sample gives over 200,000 clones, 85% of which show up once; about 1.2% is in the top ten. Sequencing input: PBMCs. The sequence was collected from a human donor in good health. This sequence joins TRBV28 and TRBJ2-7, with D tentatively TRBD2 (7 bases). CDR3 sequence reads: CASRAEGGGPYEQYF. Here the CDR3 DNA reads TGTGCCAGCAGGGCGGAGGGGGGGGGACCCTACGAGCAGTACTTC.